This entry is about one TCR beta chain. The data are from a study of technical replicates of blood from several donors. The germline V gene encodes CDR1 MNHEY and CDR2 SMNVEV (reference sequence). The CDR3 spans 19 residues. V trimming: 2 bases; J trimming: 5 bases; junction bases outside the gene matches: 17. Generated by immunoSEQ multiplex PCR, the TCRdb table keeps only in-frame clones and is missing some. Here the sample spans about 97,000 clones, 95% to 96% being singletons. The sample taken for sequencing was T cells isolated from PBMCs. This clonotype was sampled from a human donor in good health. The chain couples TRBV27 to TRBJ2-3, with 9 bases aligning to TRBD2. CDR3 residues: CASSLLGFGLAGDEDTQYF. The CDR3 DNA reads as TGTGCCAGCAGTTTACTTGGGTTTGGGTTAGCGGGAGACGAAGATACGCAGTATTTT.